Listed below are T cell receptor beta chains from one sample, sequenced in a study of shared T cell receptors in the human thymus. Here immunoSEQ multiplex PCR was the method, and the copy in TCRdb shows in-frame clones only, minus some. The sample includes 500,000 to 750,000 clones, approximately 87% of them seen just once. The same sample was also studied in work on human thymus T cells.

Sample: thymocytes. The source of these receptors is a boy under two years old with a congenital heart defect. Each CDR3 is given with its conserved first and last residue. Fields, in order: clone size, V gene, J gene, D gene, CDR3 length, CDR3 DNA, CDR3 protein. D genes are given only for firm matches. Not every row has a clone size; where given, it reads once, few, many or a size class.

>few|TRBV25-1|TRBJ1-4|TRBD1|17
TGTGCCAGCAGTGATAGAAAAGGGACAGGGAGAAATGAAAAACTGTTTTTT
CASSDRKGTGRNEKLFF
>once|TRBV11-1|TRBJ1-2|TRBD1|15
TGTGCCAGCAGCTTGGGGACAGGGGCGAAGGAGGGCTACACCTTC
CASSLGTGAKEGYTF
>NA|TRBV19|TRBJ2-3|TRBD2|17
TGTGCCAGTAGTATTCCCACTAGCGGGAGGCTCACAGATACGCAGTATTTT
CASSIPTSGRLTDTQYF
>NA|TRBV4-1|TRBJ2-7|NA|17
TGCGCCAGCAGCCAAGGCCAGGGTGTCGCGCCCCCCTACGAGCAGTACTTC
CASSQGQGVAPPYEQYF
>NA|TRBV20-1|TRBJ2-1|NA|11
TGCAGTGCTAGTATTCACAATGAGCAGTTCTTC
CSASIHNEQFF
>few|TRBV28|TRBJ1-4|TRBD1|14
TGTGCCAGCAGTCCAACAGGGGGCTCGGGAAAACTGTTTTTT
CASSPTGGSGKLFF
>NA|TRBV6-4|TRBJ1-2|NA|16
TGTGCCAGCAGTGACTCAATGAGACAGGTCTTCTATGGCTACACCTTC
CASSDSMRQVFYGYTF
>NA|TRBV12-2|TRBJ2-1|NA|19
TGTGCAAGTCGCTTAGAAGAGGGCAGGACTAGCGGGACCTACAATGAGCAGTTCTTC
CASRLEEGRTSGTYNEQFF
>NA|TRBV28|TRBJ1-4|NA|15
TGTGCCAGCAGTTTAGGGGGGGCAACTAATGAAAAACTGTTTTTT
CASSLGGATNEKLFF
>NA|TRBV4-1|TRBJ2-2|TRBD2|16
TGCGCCAGCAGCCAAGACCGCCTAGCGGACACCGGGGAGCTGTTTTTT
CASSQDRLADTGELFF
>NA|TRBV30|TRBJ2-7|NA|20
TGTGCCTGGAGTGTGTGTTCGGGGGCGGCTAGCGGTCCTCTGTTGGACGAGCAGTACTTC
CAWSVCSGAASGPLLDEQYF
>NA|TRBV29-1|TRBJ1-1|NA|12
TGCAGCGTTGGGACAGCGAACACTGAAGCTTTCTTT
CSVGTANTEAFF
>NA|TRBV7-8|TRBJ2-5|NA|13
TGTGCCAGCAGCTTAAGTGTCAGAGGGACCCAGTACTTC
CASSLSVRGTQYF
>NA|TRBV27|TRBJ1-1|NA|16
TGTGCCAGCAGCCCCGGGGGTGGGGGGGGGAACACTGAAGCTTTCTTT
CASSPGGGGGNTEAFF
>NA|TRBV30|TRBJ2-1|TRBD1|16
TGTGCCTGGTCCTCCGGGACAGATAGCTCCTACAATGAGCAGTTCTTC
CAWSSGTDSSYNEQFF
>NA|TRBV6-1|TRBJ2-7|TRBD2|15
TGTGCCAGCAGCGGACCGGGACTAGCGGCTTACGAGCAGTACTTC
CASSGPGLAAYEQYF
>NA|TRBV6-5|TRBJ2-7|TRBD1|16
TGTGCCAGCAGTTCAGGGTGGGACAGGGGGATCTACGAGCAGTACTTC
CASSSGWDRGIYEQYF
>NA|TRBV9|TRBJ2-3|TRBD2|15
TGTGCCAGCAGCGTGTCAGCGGGGGTGTCAGATACGCAGTATTTT
CASSVSAGVSDTQYF
>NA|TRBV7-2|TRBJ2-7|TRBD2|15
TGTGCCAGCAGCTTAGGAGCGGGAGGGCAGTACGAGCAGTACTTC
CASSLGAGGQYEQYF
>NA|TRBV11-3|TRBJ2-3|TRBD2|18
TGTGCCAGCAGCCCCTGGACTAGCGGGAGGGCCAGCGCAGATACGCAGTATTTT
CASSPWTSGRASADTQYF
>NA|TRBV29-1|TRBJ1-2|TRBD1|13
TGCAGCGTTGAGACAGGGGGAAGCTATGGCTACACCTTC
CSVETGGSYGYTF
>NA|TRBV4-2|TRBJ1-1|NA|15
TGTGCCAGCAGCCAATTTCCGGGTAAGAACACTGAAGCTTTCTTT
CASSQFPGKNTEAFF
>NA|TRBV11-3|TRBJ2-7|TRBD2|17
TGTGCCAGCAGCGCCTCCGACGAGCGGGAGAACTCCTACGAGCAGTACTTC
CASSASDERENSYEQYF
>NA|TRBV2|TRBJ1-2|TRBD1|15
TGTGCCAGCAGCGGGACAGGGCTATTTGACTATGGCTACACCTTC
CASSGTGLFDYGYTF
>NA|TRBV7-2|TRBJ1-2|NA|14
TGTGCCAGCAGCTACCACAAATATAACTATGGCTACACCTTC
CASSYHKYNYGYTF
>NA|TRBV7-6|TRBJ2-7|NA|18
TGTGCCAGCAGCTTATCCCCCCAAAACCCGGGATTGACCTACGAGCAGTACTTC
CASSLSPQNPGLTYEQYF
>NA|TRBV7-9|TRBJ2-2|NA|15
TGTGCCAGCAGCGACGTGTCGGGAGAAACCGGGGAGCTGTTTTTT
CASSDVSGETGELFF
>NA|TRBV5-6|TRBJ2-3|TRBD1|17
TGTGCCAGCAGCTTCCTACTGACAGGGGAAAGGACAGATACGCAGTATTTT
CASSFLLTGERTDTQYF
>NA|TRBV14|TRBJ1-2|TRBD1|16
TGTGCCAGCAGCCTCCGGGACAGGGGAAAGGACTATGGCTACACCTTC
CASSLRDRGKDYGYTF
>NA|TRBV9|TRBJ2-3|TRBD2|16
TGTGCCAGCAGCGTGGCGGGGGTGGAACGCACAGATACGCAGTATTTT
CASSVAGVERTDTQYF